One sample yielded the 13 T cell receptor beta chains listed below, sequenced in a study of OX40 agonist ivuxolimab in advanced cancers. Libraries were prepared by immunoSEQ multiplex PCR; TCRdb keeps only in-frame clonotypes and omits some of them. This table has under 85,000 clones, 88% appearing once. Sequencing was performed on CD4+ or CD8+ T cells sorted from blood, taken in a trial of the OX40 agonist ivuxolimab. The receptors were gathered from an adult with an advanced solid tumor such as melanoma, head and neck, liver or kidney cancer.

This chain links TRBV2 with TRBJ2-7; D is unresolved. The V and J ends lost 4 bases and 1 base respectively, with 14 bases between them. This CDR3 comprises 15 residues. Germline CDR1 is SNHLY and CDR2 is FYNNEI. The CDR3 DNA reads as TGTGCCAGCAGTGCACCCCCCATTCTTTCCTACGAGCAGTACTTC. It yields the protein CASSAPPILSYEQYF.

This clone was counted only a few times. The CDR3 nucleotides read TGTGCCATGGGGAATGAGCAGTTCTTC. Its protein product is CAMGNEQFF. The chain uses TRBV5-4 and TRBJ2-1, with D hard to call. Deletions cut 9 bases from V and 7 bases from J, with 5 bases between. Germline V gene data show CDR1 as SGHNT and CDR2 as YYREEE (reference sequence). The CDR3 is made up of 9 amino acids. Combining the CDR3 with reference TRBV5-4 and TRBJ2-1 gives the whole variable domain ETGVTQSPTHLIKTRGQQVTLRCSSQSGHNTVSWYQQALGQGPQFIFQYYREEENGRGNFPPRFSGLQFPNYSSELNVNALELDDSALYLCAMGNEQFFGPGTRLTVL.

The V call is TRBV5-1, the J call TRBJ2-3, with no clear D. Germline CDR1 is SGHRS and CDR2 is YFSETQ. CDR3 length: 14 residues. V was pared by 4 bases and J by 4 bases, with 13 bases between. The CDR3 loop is CASSTPRDSDTQYF. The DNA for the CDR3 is TGCGCCAGCAGCACACCTAGAGATTCAGATACGCAGTATTTT.

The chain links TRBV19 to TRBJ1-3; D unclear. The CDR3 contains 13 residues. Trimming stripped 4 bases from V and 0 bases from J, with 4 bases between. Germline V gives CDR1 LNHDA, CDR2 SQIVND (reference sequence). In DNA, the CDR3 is TGTGCCAGTAGTACAGTCTCTGGAAACACCATATATTTT. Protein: CASSTVSGNTIYF.

The CDR3 spells CASSYSTPPQQYF. CDR3 DNA sequence: TGTGCCAGCAGTTACTCGACTCCCCCCCAGCAGTACTTC. The V and J genes are TRBV6-5 and TRBJ2-7; D remains ambiguous. V dropped 0 bases and J dropped 8 bases, with 11 bases sitting between them. CDR3 length: 13 amino acids. Germline CDR1 and CDR2: MNHEY and SVGAGI.

The CDR3 spells CASSLPKLAGVHEQYF. The CDR3 DNA follows: TGCGCCAGCAGCTTGCCTAAACTAGCGGGAGTCCACGAGCAGTACTTC. V and J are TRBV5-1 and TRBJ2-7; the match to TRBD2 covers 11 bases. The CDR3 runs to 16 residues. Germline CDR1 and CDR2: SGHRS and YFSETQ. J lost 5 bases, V lost 1 base, and 8 bases had no gene match.

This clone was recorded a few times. This chain's CDR3 is CASSLTGATNYGYTF. In nucleotides, the CDR3 is TGCGCCAGCAGCTTGACAGGGGCAACTAACTATGGCTACACCTTC. The chain links TRBV5-1 to TRBJ1-2; 7 bases align to TRBD1. Germline lookup yields CDR1 SGHRS and CDR2 YFSETQ. Trimming cost V 1 base and J 0 bases; bases outside gene matches: 3. The CDR3 consists of 15 residues.

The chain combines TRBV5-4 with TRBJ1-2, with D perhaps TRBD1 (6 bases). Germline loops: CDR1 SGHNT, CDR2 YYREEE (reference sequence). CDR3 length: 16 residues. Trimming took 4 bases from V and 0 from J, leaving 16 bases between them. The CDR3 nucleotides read TGTGCCAGCAGCCTAGGGGGAGGCGTCTCTAACTATGGCTACACCTTC. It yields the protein CASSLGGGVSNYGYTF.

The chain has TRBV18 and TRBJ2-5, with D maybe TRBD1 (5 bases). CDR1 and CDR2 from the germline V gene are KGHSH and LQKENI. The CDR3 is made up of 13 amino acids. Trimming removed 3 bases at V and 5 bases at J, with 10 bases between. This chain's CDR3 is CASSPGQQETQYF. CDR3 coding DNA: TGTGCCAGCTCACCGGGGCAACAGGAGACCCAGTACTTC. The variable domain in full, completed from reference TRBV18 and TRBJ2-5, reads NAGVMQNPRHLVRRRGQEARLRCSPMKGHSHVYWYRQLPEEGLKFMVYLQKENIIDESGMPKERFSAEFPKEGPSILRIQQVVRGDSAAYFCASSPGQQETQYFGPGTRLLVL.

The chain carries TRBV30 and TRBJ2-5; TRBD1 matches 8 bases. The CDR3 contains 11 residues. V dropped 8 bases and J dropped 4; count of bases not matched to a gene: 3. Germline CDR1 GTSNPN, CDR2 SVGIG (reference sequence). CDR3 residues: CAVGQGETQYF. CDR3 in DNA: TGTGCCGTCGGACAGGGAGAGACCCAGTACTTC.

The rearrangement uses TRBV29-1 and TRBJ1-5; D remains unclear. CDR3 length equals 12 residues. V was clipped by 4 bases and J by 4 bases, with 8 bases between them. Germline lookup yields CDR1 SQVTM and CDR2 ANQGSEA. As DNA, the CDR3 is TGCAGCGTTGGAGAACCAAATCAGCCCCAGCATTTT. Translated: CSVGEPNQPQHF.

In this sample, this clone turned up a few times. Here the CDR3 reads CASSSMDSPGALTQYF. In DNA, the CDR3 is TGTGCCAGCAGCTCCATGGACTCCCCTGGGGCCCTGACGCAGTATTTT. The chain couples TRBV7-8 to TRBJ2-3, with D perhaps assigned TRBD1 or TRBD2 (5 bases each). This CDR3 spans 16 amino acids. Germline V gene sequence: CDR1 SGHVS, CDR2 FQNEAQ. Deletions cut 4 bases from V and 9 bases from J, with 23 bases between.

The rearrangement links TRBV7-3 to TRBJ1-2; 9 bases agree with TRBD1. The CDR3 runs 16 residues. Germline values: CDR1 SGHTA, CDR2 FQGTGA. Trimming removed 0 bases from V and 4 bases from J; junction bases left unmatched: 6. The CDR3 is CASSLTGTGPGYGYTF. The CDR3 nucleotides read TGTGCCAGCAGCTTAACTGGGACAGGGCCGGGCTATGGCTACACCTTC.